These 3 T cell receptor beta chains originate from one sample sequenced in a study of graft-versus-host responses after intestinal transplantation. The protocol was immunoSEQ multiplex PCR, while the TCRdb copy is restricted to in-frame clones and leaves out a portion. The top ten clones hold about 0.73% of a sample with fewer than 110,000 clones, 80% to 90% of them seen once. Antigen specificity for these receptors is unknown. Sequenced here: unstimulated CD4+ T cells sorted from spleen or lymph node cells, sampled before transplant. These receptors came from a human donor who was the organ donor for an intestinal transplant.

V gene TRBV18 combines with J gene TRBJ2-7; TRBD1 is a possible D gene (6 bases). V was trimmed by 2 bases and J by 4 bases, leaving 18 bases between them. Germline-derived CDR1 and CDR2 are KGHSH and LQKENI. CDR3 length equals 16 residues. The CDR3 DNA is TGTGCCAGCTCACCAGCGAGTAACAGGGCGGTATACGAGCAGTACTTC. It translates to CASSPASNRAVYEQYF.

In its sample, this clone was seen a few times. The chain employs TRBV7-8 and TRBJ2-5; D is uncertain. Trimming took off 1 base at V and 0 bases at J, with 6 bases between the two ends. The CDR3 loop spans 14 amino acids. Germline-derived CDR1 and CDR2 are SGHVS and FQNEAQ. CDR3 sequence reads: CASSLVAYQETQYF. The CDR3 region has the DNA TGTGCCAGCAGCTTAGTTGCATACCAAGAGACCCAGTACTTC.

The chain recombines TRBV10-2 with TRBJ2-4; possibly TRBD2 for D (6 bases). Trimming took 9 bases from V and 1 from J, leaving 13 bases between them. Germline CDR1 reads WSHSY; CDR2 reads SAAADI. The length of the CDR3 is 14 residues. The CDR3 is CARSGRQAKNIQYF. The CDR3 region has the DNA TGCGCCAGGTCCGGGAGACAGGCCAAAAACATTCAGTACTTC.